Shown below are 13 T cell receptor beta chains from a single sample sequenced in a study of graft-versus-host responses after intestinal transplantation. The method was immunoSEQ multiplex PCR; TCRdb's version includes in-frame clones alone and lacks a portion of them. The table shows 20,000 to 25,000 clones, with 33% occurring only once. Labeling with CFSE marked 200,000 or so responder cells, which were plated with 200,000 or so irradiated, violet-dye-labeled stimulator cells. Material: alloreactive CD8+ T cells from a mixed lymphocyte reaction culture, obtained before intestinal transplant. As for subset: CFSE-low proliferating T cells sorted from approximately six-day pre-transplant mixed lymphocyte reaction (GvH or HvG direction). The receptors were gathered from a human patient who received an intestinal transplant.

This clone was seen only a few times. The gene calls are TRBV4-1 and TRBJ2-3; D possibly corresponds to TRBD1 (6 bases). V lost 5 bases to trimming and J lost 4 bases, with 13 bases between them. The CDR3 sequence is 14 residues long. Per germline, CDR1 MGHRA and CDR2 YSYEKL. The CDR3 DNA reads TGCGCCAGCAGCAGGACAGTCCGCCCAGATACGCAGTATTTT. Residues: CASSRTVRPDTQYF.

This clone was recorded a few times. One junction end disagrees with the germline gene, perhaps due to a read error. V usage is TRBV7-6 and J usage is TRBJ2-7; D is unresolved. The CDR3 has 13 residues. Germline V lookup: CDR1 SGHVS, CDR2 FNYEAQ. The CDR3 bases are TGTGCCAGCAGCCAGCAGAACTCCTACGGGCAGTACTTC. Translated: CASSQQNSYGQYF.

The chain combines TRBV7-2 with TRBJ2-5; D possibly matches TRBD1 or TRBD2 (5 bases each). CDR3 length: 19 amino acids. Per germline, CDR1 SGHTA and CDR2 FQGNSA. V lost 4 bases and J 7 bases, leaving 31 bases between the germline ends. The chain's CDR3 is CASSWYWGLTVFDLGTQYF. In DNA, the CDR3 is TGTGCCAGCAGCTGGTACTGGGGGTTAACGGTATTTGATCTTGGGACCCAGTACTTC.

The chain links TRBV7-9 to TRBJ2-5, with 10 bases aligning to TRBD2. This CDR3 spans 16 amino acids. The germline gives CDR1 SEHNR, CDR2 FQNEAQ (reference sequence). V was clipped by 3 bases and J by 5 bases; unmatched bases: 9. This CDR3 reads CASSFVSGGTGETQYF. The CDR3 bases are TGTGCCAGCAGCTTTGTTAGCGGGGGGACCGGGGAGACCCAGTACTTC.

By proportion, this clone is medium-sized (0.01 to 0.1%). This rearrangement joins TRBV7-3 to TRBJ2-7, with 9 bases aligning to TRBD2. The ends lost 5 bases at V and 2 bases at J; junction bases unmatched: 7. Germline CDR1 reads SGHTA; CDR2 reads FQGTGA. The CDR3 is made up of 15 amino acids. The CDR3: CASSGPSGDPYEQYF. CDR3 bases: TGTGCCAGCAGCGGCCCTAGCGGGGATCCCTACGAGCAGTACTTC. The entire variable domain, with the rest obtained from reference TRBV7-3 and TRBJ2-7, is as follows: GAGVSQTPSNKVTEKGKYVELRCDPISGHTALYWYRQSLGQGPEFLIYFQGTGAADDSGLPNDRFFAVRPEGSVSTLKIQRTERGDSAVYLCASSGPSGDPYEQYFGPGTRLTVT.

This CDR3 is CASTRGVAGGAYEQYF. The CDR3 DNA is TGTGCCAGCACCCGAGGAGTAGCGGGTGGAGCCTACGAGCAGTACTTC. The chain couples TRBV2 to TRBJ2-7; 7 positions agree with TRBD2. V was clipped by 7 bases and J by 2 bases; unmatched bases: 14. CDR3 length equals 16 residues. Germline CDR1 reads SNHLY; CDR2 reads FYNNEI.

The chain couples TRBV5-1 to TRBJ2-1; TRBD2 is a possible D gene (6 bases). The V end lost 4 bases, the J end lost 3 bases, and 17 bases lay between the germline ends. The CDR3 extends over 16 amino acids. Germline V lookup: CDR1 SGHRS, CDR2 YFSETQ. The CDR3 is CASSSPEGGNYNEQFF. As DNA, the CDR3 is TGCGCCAGCAGCAGTCCCGAGGGCGGGAACTACAATGAGCAGTTCTTC.

The chain employs TRBV9 and TRBJ2-7; TRBD2 agrees at 8 bases. The junction had 7 bases not matched to a gene; V was cut back by 0 bases and J by 5 bases. The CDR3 is made up of 15 amino acids. The V gene's germline CDR1 is SGDLS and CDR2 YYNGEE. CDR3 loop: CASSVEGGGSDEQYF. CDR3 coding DNA: TGTGCCAGCAGCGTAGAGGGCGGGGGGTCAGACGAGCAGTACTTC.

This clone was seen more than once but under ten times. The chain's CDR3 is CASSYSGGGELFF. CDR3 coding DNA: TGTGCCAGCAGTTACTCGGGGGGTGGGGAGCTGTTTTTT. The rearrangement links TRBV6-5 to TRBJ2-2; tentative D call: TRBD2 (6 bases). Trimming took off 0 bases at V and 8 bases at J, with 7 bases between the two ends. Per the germline V gene, CDR1 is MNHEY and CDR2 is SVGAGI. The CDR3 runs to 13 residues.

This sequence joins TRBV27 and TRBJ2-7; D possibly matches TRBD1 or TRBD2 (5 bases each). V gave up 3 bases and J gave up 2 bases, with 11 bases separating them. CDR3 length: 14 residues. CDR1 and CDR2 from the germline V gene are MNHEY and SMNVEV (reference sequence). This chain's CDR3 is CASSFGAGTYEQYF. The CDR3 nucleotides are TGTGCCAGCAGTTTTGGGGCGGGTACCTACGAGCAGTACTTC.

This clone occurred once. The CDR3 sequence: CASSIGTGVGEQYF. CDR3 coding DNA: TGTGCCAGCAGTATTGGGACAGGGGTTGGCGAGCAGTACTTC. This chain joins TRBV27 and TRBJ2-7; 10 nucleotides align to TRBD1. The CDR3 length is 14 residues. In germline, CDR1 is MNHEY, CDR2 SMNVEV (reference sequence). V shed 5 bases and J 6 bases; nucleotides not matched to a gene: 7.

The chain is built from TRBV5-1 and TRBJ2-3, with 7 bases matching TRBD2. Germline V lookup: CDR1 SGHRS, CDR2 YFSETQ. V shed 4 bases, J shed 0 bases, and the junction held 11 bases outside the gene matches. The CDR3 has 17 amino acids. The CDR3 nucleotides read TGCGCCAGCAGCCGACCCGGGGGGACCAATAGCACAGATACGCAGTATTTT. Translated: CASSRPGGTNSTDTQYF.

The chain recombines TRBV13 with TRBJ2-3; TRBD2 aligns across 12 bases. Trimming at V came to 5 bases and at J to 4 bases, leaving 7 bases not matched to a gene. The CDR3 totals 16 residues. Germline V gives CDR1 PRHDT, CDR2 FYEKMQ (reference sequence). CDR3 amino acids: CASSGPTSGGSDTQYF. CDR3 bases: TGTGCCAGCAGCGGCCCGACTAGCGGGGGTTCAGATACGCAGTATTTT.